A single sample is the source of the 27 T cell receptor beta chains below, sequenced in a study of post-analysis software for immune sequencing data. Study conclusions and caveats: TRBV5-6, TRBV5-1 and TRBV20-1 belonged to a set of about 5 TRBV segments that were more frequent in patients than controls.

Unique molecular identifiers were carried by the TCR beta cDNA libraries. TCRdb recomputed calls from the PCR reads with MiXCR, one row per CDR3 protein. The table includes fewer than 850,000 distinct CDR3 sequences, less than 35% detected once. Their recognized antigens are unknown. Sequences were obtained from blood. Receptors were obtained from a girl aged 5-17 years with multiple sclerosis.

The table lists this clonotype with a few counts. The rearrangement links TRBV10-3 to TRBJ2-3; 7 bases are shared with TRBD2. The CDR3 extends over 14 amino acids. J lost 4 bases, V lost 10 bases, and 11 bases had no gene match. Per the germline V gene, CDR1 is ENHRY and CDR2 is SYGVKD. The CDR3 bases are TGTGCCAGCGGCCTAGGACTAGGTGCAGATACGCAGTATTTT. This gives the protein CASGLGLGADTQYF.

This clonotype has just one count. The rearrangement joins TRBV18 to TRBJ2-1, with 9 bases that match TRBD1. The V gene's germline CDR1 is KGHSH and CDR2 LQKENI. CDR3 length: 16 residues. After removal of 3 bases from V and 6 bases from J, the junction contained 9 bases not matched to a gene. CDR3 DNA sequence: TGTGCCAGCTCACCCTACGGACAGGGGATGGTCAATGAGCAGTTCTTC. This sequence encodes CASSPYGQGMVNEQFF.

This clonotype was detected a few times. J is TRBJ2-3 and V is TRBV20-1; TRBD1 aligns across 7 bases. Germline CDR1 reads DFQATT; CDR2 reads SNEGSKA (reference sequence). The CDR3 loop spans 15 amino acids. The V and J ends lost 5 bases and 0 bases, in that order; junction bases with no gene match: 8. CDR3 protein: CSAEGQTSSTDTQYF. The CDR3 region has the DNA TGCAGTGCTGAGGGACAGACCTCTAGCACAGATACGCAGTATTTT.

This clonotype appeared a few times. The chain carries TRBV6-2 or TRBV6-3 and TRBJ2-1; 7 bases are a match to TRBD1. The CDR3 is 14 residues long. V gave up 6 bases and J gave up 5 bases; unmatched junction bases: 7. Germline lookup yields CDR1 MNHEY and CDR2 SVGEGT. The CDR3 DNA sequence: TGTGCCAGCAGAACCAGGGGGTTCCACAATGAGCAGTTCTTC. As protein: CASRTRGFHNEQFF.

V usage is TRBV5-1 and J usage is TRBJ2-5; TRBD2 aligns across 7 bases. The CDR3 loop spans 16 amino acids. The J segment lost 4 bases and the V segment lost 2 bases, leaving 11 bases of the junction unmatched. Germline V lookup: CDR1 SGHRS, CDR2 YFSETQ. CDR3 DNA: TGCGCCAGCAGCTTCCCCGCAGGGAGGGGAGGAGAGACCCAGTACTTC. It translates to CASSFPAGRGGETQYF. Combining the CDR3 with reference TRBV5-1 and TRBJ2-5 gives the whole variable domain KAGVTQTPRYLIKTRGQQVTLSCSPISGHRSVSWYQQTPGQGLQFLFEYFSETQRNKGNFPGRFSGRQFSNSRSEMNVSTLELGDSALYLCASSFPAGRGGETQYFGPGTRLLVL.

The chain joins TRBV21-1 to TRBJ2-2. TRBV21-1 constitutes a pseudogene. The CDR3 has 17 amino acids. Here the CDR3 DNA reads TGTGCCAGCAGCAAAGCGCTTAAGGTGTCGAGGACCGGGGAGCTGTTTTTT. The encoded protein is CASSKALKVSRTGELFF.

V is TRBV27 and J is TRBJ1-5; the D gene is possibly TRBD1 (5 bases). Germline CDR1 and CDR2: MNHEY and SMNVEV (reference sequence). V shed 6 bases and J shed 2 bases, with 8 bases lying between them. The CDR3 is 13 amino acids. The DNA of the CDR3 is TGTGCCAGCAGCTTCAGGGGCAATCAGCCCCAGCATTTT. The encoded protein is CASSFRGNQPQHF.

This chain uses TRBV7-2 with TRBJ2-7, with 8 positions matching TRBD2. Germline V gene data show CDR1 as SGHTA and CDR2 as FQGNSA. Trimming removed 4 bases from V and 6 bases from J; junction bases left unmatched: 2. This CDR3 spans 12 amino acids. This CDR3 is CASSSREGEQYF. The CDR3 DNA follows: TGTGCCAGCAGCTCCCGGGAGGGCGAGCAGTACTTC. The complete variable domain, with remaining parts taken from reference TRBV7-2 and TRBJ2-7, reads GAGVSQSPSNKVTEKGKDVELRCDPISGHTALYWYRQSLGQGLEFLIYFQGNSAPDKSGLPSDRFSAERTGGSVSTLTIQRTQQEDSAVYLCASSSREGEQYFGPGTRLTVT.

The V gene is TRBV29-1, the J gene TRBJ1-1, with TRBD1 matching 9 bases. The CDR3 runs to 12 residues. In germline, CDR1 is SQVTM, CDR2 ANQGSEA. The CDR3 nucleotides are TGCGGCTTCCGACAGGGGGACACTGAAGCTTTCTTT. This sequence encodes CGFRQGDTEAFF.

V gene TRBV20-1 combines with J gene TRBJ1-6, with D possibly TRBD1 on 5 matching bases. Trimming took off 3 bases at V and 9 bases at J, with 15 bases between the two ends. The CDR3 runs to 14 residues. Germline CDR1 is DFQATT and CDR2 is SNEGSKA (reference sequence). The CDR3 DNA reads as TGCAGTGCTAGGGAGGGGCGTCGCGGTTCACCCCTCCACTTT. It specifies CSAREGRRGSPLHF.

The CDR3 protein is CASSYLGLAGGSGANVLTF. CDR3 coding DNA: TGTGCCAGCAGTTACTTGGGACTAGCGGGAGGTTCTGGGGCCAACGTCCTGACTTTC. The genes are TRBV6-5 and TRBJ2-6, with 15 nucleotides matching TRBD2. V was pared by 1 base and J by 1 base, with 2 bases of the junction left unmatched. The germline CDR1 and CDR2 sequences are MNHEY and SVGAGI. The CDR3 sequence is 19 residues long.

This sequence joins TRBV2 and TRBJ2-2; the match to TRBD2 covers 12 bases. This CDR3 has 16 residues. The V and J ends lost 1 base and 8 bases, in that order; junction bases with no gene match: 5. Germline CDR1 is SNHLY and CDR2 is FYNNEI. The CDR3 sequence: CASSEVGLAGRGELFF. The CDR3 DNA follows: TGTGCCAGCAGTGAAGTGGGACTAGCGGGTCGAGGGGAGCTGTTTTTT.

This clonotype was counted a few times. The chain uses TRBV3-1 and TRBJ2-1, with D perhaps matching TRBD2 (5 bases). Germline V gene sequence: CDR1 LGHDT, CDR2 YNNKEL (reference sequence). V lost 2 bases to trimming and J lost 9 bases, with 11 bases between them. The CDR3 spans 13 residues. The CDR3 DNA sequence: TGTGCCAGCAGCCAATTTACTAGATTTGAGCAGTTCTTC. The encoded protein is CASSQFTRFEQFF.

This clonotype showed up just a few times. The DNA for the CDR3 is TGCAGCGTCGCCGGGACTTTCTACACAGATACGCAGTATTTT. Translation: CSVAGTFYTDTQYF. The rearrangement uses TRBV29-1 and TRBJ2-3, with a possible D match to TRBD2 (6 bases). V gave up 6 bases and J gave up 2 bases, with 15 bases separating them. This CDR3 spans 14 amino acids. Germline values: CDR1 SQVTM, CDR2 ANQGSEA.

V and J are TRBV20-1 and TRBJ2-7; D is perhaps TRBD2 (5 bases). CDR3 length equals 12 residues. Trimming stripped 3 bases from V and 4 bases from J, with 10 bases between. CDR1 and CDR2 (germline): DFQATT, SNEGSKA (reference sequence). The CDR3 loop reads CSASGVLYEQYF. In DNA, the CDR3 is TGCAGTGCTAGCGGGGTCCTGTACGAGCAGTACTTC.

The chain links TRBV12-3 or TRBV12-4 to TRBJ1-5, with D possibly being TRBD1 (6 bases). The CDR3 is made up of 13 amino acids. V lost 5 bases to trimming and J lost 5 bases, with 10 bases between them. Here the CDR3 reads CASSHRTDQPQHF. The DNA of the CDR3 is TGTGCCAGCAGTCACCGGACAGATCAGCCCCAGCATTTT.

The genes are TRBV7-6 and TRBJ1-6; D remains ambiguous. CDR3 size: 16 residues. V dropped 1 base and J dropped 10 bases, with 17 bases sitting between them. CDR1 and CDR2 from the germline V gene are SGHVS and FNYEAQ. CDR3 sequence reads: CASSLGSGVGRSPLHF. In nucleotides, the CDR3 is TGTGCCAGCAGCTTAGGATCCGGGGTGGGGAGATCACCCCTCCACTTT.

This chain connects TRBV5-1 to TRBJ2-5, with 14 bases lining up with TRBD2. This CDR3 has 17 residues. Trimming took 4 bases from V and 2 from J; bases not matched to a gene: 7. Germline CDR1 SGHRS, CDR2 YFSETQ. CDR3 nucleotide sequence: TGCGCCAGCAGCCCGGGACTAGCGGGAGCCCCACAAGAGACCCAGTACTTC. Amino acid sequence: CASSPGLAGAPQETQYF.

On this clonotype itself: This may stem from a read error, because a much larger clone lies one nucleotide away. The chain recombines TRBV10-3 with TRBJ2-1; 7 positions match TRBD1. The CDR3 sequence is 14 residues long. Germline V gene lookup returns CDR1 ENHRY and CDR2 SYGVKD. The CDR3 sequence is CANSDRWSYDEQFF. DNA for the CDR3: TGTGCCAACTCGGACAGGTGGTCCTACGATGAGCAGTTCTTC.

V usage is TRBV19 and J usage is TRBJ2-2; 10 bases align to TRBD1. Trimming at V came to 7 bases and at J to 5 bases, leaving 7 bases not matched to a gene. Germline V CDR1 and CDR2: LNHDA, SQIVND (reference sequence). This CDR3 has 15 residues. The CDR3 spells CASTIDRGQTGELFF. The CDR3 bases are TGTGCCAGTACAATCGACAGGGGGCAGACCGGGGAGCTGTTTTTT.

There are a few counts of this clonotype. This chain uses TRBV10-3 with TRBJ2-6, with TRBD1 matching over 7 bases. V trimming: 11 bases; J trimming: 0 bases; junction bases outside the gene matches: 7. This CDR3 has 15 amino acids. Germline V gene lookup returns CDR1 ENHRY and CDR2 SYGVKD. In DNA form, the CDR3 reads TGTGCCGCAAGGGACAGCCTCTCTGGGGCCAACGTCCTGACTTTC. Protein product: CAARDSLSGANVLTF.

This clonotype has just a few counts. The chain links TRBV18 to TRBJ2-5; possible D gene TRBD1, 6 bases. V gave up 5 bases and J gave up 2 bases, with 12 bases separating them. This CDR3 comprises 14 residues. Germline assignment: CDR1 KGHSH and CDR2 LQKENI. The CDR3 bases are TGTGCCAGCTCAAACCCTAGGGGGCAAGAGACCCAGTACTTC. It encodes CASSNPRGQETQYF.

The chain recombines TRBV29-1 with TRBJ2-3; no reliable D call. In germline, CDR1 is SQVTM, CDR2 ANQGSEA. The CDR3 length is 12 residues. V lost 7 bases and J 3 bases, leaving 11 bases between the germline ends. The CDR3 bases are TGCAGCGCCCTCCCCCGAACAGATACGCAGTATTTT. Encoded protein: CSALPRTDTQYF.

A note on this clonotype: The conserved closing phenylalanine or tryptophan is absent in this CDR3, likely reflecting a read error. The chain employs TRBV4-3 and TRBJ2-6; 7 positions agree with TRBD1. Germline CDR1 LGHNA, CDR2 YSLEER. CDR3 size: 17 residues. V lost 0 bases to trimming and J lost 4 bases; unmatched junction nucleotides: 6. The CDR3 DNA sequence: TGCGCCAGCAGCCAAGATCAGGGGGTGTACGGGGCCAACGTCCTGACTTGC. Protein sequence: CASSQDQGVYGANVLTC.

V and J are TRBV2 and TRBJ1-6; D may be TRBD1 (5 bases). This CDR3 spans 17 amino acids. Germline V lookup: CDR1 SNHLY, CDR2 FYNNEI. With 8 bases removed from V and 0 bases from J, the gap between germline ends came to 17 bases. CDR3 protein: CASQNLRGVSYNSPLHF. The DNA of the CDR3 is TGTGCCAGCCAAAATTTACGGGGGGTCTCCTATAATTCACCCCTCCACTTT.

At least ten counts were recorded for this clonotype. As DNA, the CDR3 is TGTGCCAGCAGTTACTCGGGAGGGGATCAGCCCCAGCATTTT. The encoded protein is CASSYSGGDQPQHF. The V call is TRBV6-5, the J call TRBJ1-5; possibly TRBD1 for D (5 bases). V was shortened by 0 bases and J by 5 bases, with 8 bases between the two germline ends. Germline V gene data show CDR1 as MNHEY and CDR2 as SVGAGI. This CDR3 is 14 amino acids long.

This clonotype has just a few counts. J is TRBJ2-5 and V is TRBV7-2; 10 bases map to TRBD1. CDR3 length equals 17 residues. Trimming removed 0 bases from V and 3 bases from J; junction bases left unmatched: 7. Per germline, CDR1 SGHTA and CDR2 FQGNSA. The CDR3 region has the DNA TGTGCCAGCAGCTTAGCAAGCGGACAGGGGGTGGAAGAGACCCAGTACTTC. Translation gives CASSLASGQGVEETQYF.